In its sample, the clone carrying this T cell receptor (beta chain) was seen many times. This CDR3 region has 15 residues. Germline lookup yields CDR1 MNHEY and CDR2 SMNVEV (reference sequence). V lost 8 bases and J lost 7, with 20 bases in between. TCRdb processed the 5' RACE reads anew with MiXCR; each CDR3 protein has one entry. The table lists some 78,000 distinct CDR3 sequences, 5% to 6% of them singletons, with less than 2.5% in the top ten. The data were obtained in a study of neurological immune-mediated disorders. What was sequenced was PBMCs. The receptor's source is a woman aged 25-40 years with multiple sclerosis. This chain connects TRBV27 to TRBJ1-4; a possible D gene is TRBD1 (6 bases). CDR3 in DNA: TGTGCCAGCCCGAAGAACAGGGTCGCGGGTGAAAAACTGTTTTTT. Translating gives CASPKNRVAGEKLFF.